Shown below are 14 T cell receptor beta chains from a single sample sequenced in a study of T cells in Graves' hyperthyroidism and ophthalmopathy (dated by TCRdb to between 2018 and 2021). To prepare the library, multiplex PCR was applied. These reads were obtained on an Illumina HiSeq 2000. The TCR beta CDR3 regions were amplified from RNA transcripts. For the first round of RT-PCR on the TCR CDR3, the HTBI primer set was used together with the Qiagen OneStep RT-PCR kit. TCRdb handled the public reads itself, with Q25 trimming in fastp and clone calling in MiXCR, and kept productive beta chains. When rows share a CDR3 protein, they turn into one entry using the most common DNA and genes. The sample table lists hundreds of thousands of distinct CDR3 sequences, less than 20% of them with a count of one. The ten biggest clones cover roughly 44% of the sample. Sequenced input: blood. These receptors came from a man aged 35-49 years with Graves' ophthalmopathy.

The chain has TRBV14 and TRBJ2-7; TRBD1 agrees at 8 bases. The germline gives CDR1 SGHDN, CDR2 FVKESK. J lost 5 bases, V lost 4 bases, and 10 bases had no gene match. This CDR3 spans 15 amino acids. The CDR3 DNA follows: TGTGCCAGCAGCCTCCAGTACAGGGGGAGAAACGAGCAGTACTTC. Amino acid sequence: CASSLQYRGRNEQYF.

V usage is TRBV18 and J usage is TRBJ1-6; D is unresolved. The CDR3 has 13 residues. The germline gives CDR1 KGHSH, CDR2 LQKENI. V lost 2 bases, J lost 8 bases, and 7 bases lay in between. The CDR3 protein is CASSPDGDSPLHF. The CDR3 DNA follows: TGTGCCAGCTCACCAGACGGAGATTCACCCCTCCACTTT. Filled out from reference TRBV18 and TRBJ1-6, the complete variable domain reads NAGVMQNPRHLVRRRGQEARLRCSPMKGHSHVYWYRQLPEEGLKFMVYLQKENIIDESGMPKERFSAEFPKEGPSILRIQQVVRGDSAAYFCASSPDGDSPLHFGNGTRLTVT.

This clonotype was seen a few times. The chain joins TRBV30 to TRBJ2-5; 7 bases line up with TRBD2. The CDR3 covers 13 residues. J gave up 2 bases and V 4 bases, and 4 bases lay outside the gene matches. CDR1 GTSNPN and CDR2 SVGIG come from the germline V gene (reference sequence). In DNA, the CDR3 is TGTGCCTGGATGTCTAGCGGACAAGAGACCCAGTACTTC. It yields the protein CAWMSSGQETQYF.

The chain couples TRBV9 to TRBJ1-2; no clear D. Trimming stripped 3 bases from V and 6 bases from J, with 9 bases between. Germline CDR1 reads SGDLS; CDR2 reads YYNGEE. The CDR3 totals 12 residues. In nucleotides, the CDR3 is TGTGCCAGCAGCGGTAGTTCCGATGGCTACACCTTC. It yields the protein CASSGSSDGYTF.

The genes are TRBV6-2 or TRBV6-3 and TRBJ1-6; D is unclear. The germline gives CDR1 MNHEY, CDR2 SVGEGT. The V gene lost 5 bases and the J gene lost 13 bases, with 21 bases spanning the gap. The length of the CDR3 is 15 residues. The CDR3 sequence is CASSPSGPRMGPLHF. The CDR3 DNA reads as TGTGCCAGCAGTCCTTCCGGGCCCCGAATGGGGCCCCTCCACTTT.

This clonotype was recorded a few times. This could be a read error, since a much larger clone is one nucleotide away. This sequence joins TRBV2 and TRBJ1-2; D ambiguous. The CDR3 contains 15 residues. In germline, CDR1 is SNHLY, CDR2 FYNNEI. This CDR3 reads CASSEALGRPYGHTF. The CDR3 region has the DNA TGTGCCAGCAGTGAAGCGCTAGGGAGACCTTATGGCCACACCTTC.

This clonotype turned up a few times. Germline is not matched at one junction end, which may reflect a read error. The chain is built from TRBV29-1 and TRBJ1-1; D uncertain. Per the germline V gene, CDR1 is SQVTM and CDR2 is ANQGSEA. The CDR3 is made up of 11 amino acids. The CDR3 nucleotides are TGCAGCGTTCAAGAGAACACTGAAGCTTTCTTT. Its protein is CSVQENTEAFF.

This clonotype came up many times. The chain links TRBV7-8 to TRBJ2-1; 10 nucleotides agree with TRBD2. Germline V gene data show CDR1 as SGHVS and CDR2 as FQNEAQ. The CDR3 is 15 residues long. V lost 5 bases, J lost 7 bases, and 8 bases stayed unmatched. This chain's CDR3 is CASSPLAGVGNEQFF. CDR3 coding DNA: TGTGCCAGCAGCCCGCTAGCGGGAGTGGGGAATGAGCAGTTCTTC.

This clonotype was seen many times. The rearrangement links TRBV4-2 to TRBJ1-1, with 7 positions matching TRBD1. J was trimmed by 4 bases and V by 0 bases; bases with no gene match: 5. The CDR3 is 15 amino acids. CDR1 and CDR2 (germline): LGHNA, YNFKEQ. For the CDR3, the DNA is TGTGCCAGCAGCCAAGATCGACAGGGTACCACTGAAGCTTTCTTT. It yields the protein CASSQDRQGTTEAFF.

This clonotype was seen ten or more times. The chain couples TRBV12-5 to TRBJ1-1; no firm D call. Between the trimmed V and J ends, which lost 10 bases and 4 bases, there was a span of 13 bases. Germline CDR1 is LGHNT and CDR2 is FRNRAP. This CDR3 is 12 amino acids long. DNA for the CDR3: TGTGCTATACGGGATTTTATCACTGAAGCTTTCTTT. Residues: CAIRDFITEAFF.

Ten or more counts support this clonotype. This chain uses TRBV11-3 with TRBJ1-1, with D possibly matching TRBD1 (5 bases). Looked up from germline, CDR1 is SGHNT and CDR2 is YENEEA. The CDR3 consists of 14 residues. V gave up 2 bases and J gave up 4 bases, with 11 bases separating them. CDR3 DNA sequence: TGTGCCAGCAGCTTACAGGGAGGGAGCACTGAAGCTTTCTTT. The encoded protein is CASSLQGGSTEAFF.

Note on this clonotype: At one of its ends the junction is not consistent with the germline gene, which may arise from a read error. J is TRBJ2-7 and V is TRBV7-9, with TRBD2 matching 10 bases. The CDR3 contains 14 residues. CDR1 SEHNR and CDR2 FQNEAQ come from the germline V gene (reference sequence). CDR3 in DNA: TGTGCCAGCAGTTTAGCGGGAGGAGGGAACGAGCAGTACTTC. Translation gives CASSLAGGGNEQYF.

This chain links TRBV30 with TRBJ2-3; D might be TRBD2 (6 bases). CDR1 and CDR2 (germline): GTSNPN, SVGIG (reference sequence). The CDR3 has 16 residues. V was cut by 2 bases and J by 0 bases, with 15 bases left in between. This chain's CDR3 is CAWSRGTGPSTDTQYF. In DNA, the CDR3 is TGTGCCTGGAGTCGGGGGACTGGTCCAAGCACAGATACGCAGTATTTT.

On this clonotype: Germline is not matched at one junction end, which may reflect a read error. This chain joins TRBV2 and TRBJ2-3; D may be TRBD2 (6 bases). The CDR3 is 17 residues long. Germline CDR1 SNHLY, CDR2 FYNNEI. The CDR3 protein is CASGEHGSGSSTDTQYF. The DNA of the CDR3 is TGTGCCAGCGGTGAACACGGGAGCGGATCTAGCACAGATACGCAGTATTTT.